Below, one TCR beta chain is given with its context. Its antigen is undetermined. This sample is part of a study of T cells expressing NK-cell markers. In the study overall: Most of the eight sequenced donors were HCMV-seropositive; one was seronegative. Findings and limits, study-wide: As a fraction of CD8+ T cells, dominant NKG2C+ clonotypes reached about 1.0-7.5% in 5 or 6 donors.

It was by 5'RACE template switching with UMIs that TCR beta cDNA was made. TCRdb reanalyzed the 5' RACE reads, giving one entry per CDR3 protein sequence and no DNA. Recorded for this sample: about 160,000 distinct CDR3 sequences. This CDR3 has 14 amino acids. The V gene's germline CDR1 is SGHRS and CDR2 YFSETQ. Material for sequencing was blood T cells: a sorted CD56 or NKG2C T cell subset, CD4+ or CD8+ T cells, or bulk PBMC T cells (not recorded which). The chain employs TRBV5-1 and TRBJ2-7; the D gene TCRdb calls, TRBD2, cannot be checked with no DNA. This sequence originates from a woman aged 18-69 years in good health. The CDR3 protein is CASSPGTSGSWVYF.